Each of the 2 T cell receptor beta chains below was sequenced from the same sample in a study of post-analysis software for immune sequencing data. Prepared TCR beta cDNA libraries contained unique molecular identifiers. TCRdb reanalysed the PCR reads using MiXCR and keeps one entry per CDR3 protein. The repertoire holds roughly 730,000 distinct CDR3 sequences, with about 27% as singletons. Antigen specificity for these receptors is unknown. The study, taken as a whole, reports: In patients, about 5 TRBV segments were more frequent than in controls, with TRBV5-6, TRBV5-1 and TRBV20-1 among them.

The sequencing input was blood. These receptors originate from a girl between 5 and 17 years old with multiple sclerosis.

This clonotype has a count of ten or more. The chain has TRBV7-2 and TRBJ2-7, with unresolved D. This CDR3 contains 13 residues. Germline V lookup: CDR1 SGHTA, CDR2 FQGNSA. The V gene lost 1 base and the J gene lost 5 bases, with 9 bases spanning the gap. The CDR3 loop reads CASSLGPRDEQYF. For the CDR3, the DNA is TGTGCCAGCAGCTTAGGGCCTAGGGACGAGCAGTACTTC.

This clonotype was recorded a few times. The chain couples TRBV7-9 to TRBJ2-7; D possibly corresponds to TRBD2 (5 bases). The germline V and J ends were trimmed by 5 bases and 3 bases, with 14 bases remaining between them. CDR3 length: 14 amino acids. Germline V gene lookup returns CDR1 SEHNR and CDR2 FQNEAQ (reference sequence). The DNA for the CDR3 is TGTGCCAGCAGCCCCGCCAGCGGCGACTACGAGCAGTACTTC. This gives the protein CASSPASGDYEQYF.